This T cell receptor beta chain was sequenced for a study of shared clonotypes between healthy human individuals. Generated by immunoSEQ multiplex PCR, the TCRdb table keeps only in-frame clones and is missing some. The table has some 630,000 clones, roughly 78% seen once. This clone was detected a few times. Its antigen is unknown. Study-wide points: Naive subsets, compared against memory subsets, generally had larger estimated richness values.

CDR1 and CDR2 from the germline V gene are LNHDA and SQIVND (reference sequence). There are 13 residues in the CDR3. V was trimmed by 7 bases and J by 6 bases, leaving 15 bases between them. CD4+ cells underwent separation, giving CD45RA+ naive and CD45RA-negative memory subsets. This clonotype was obtained from a woman under 40 in good health. The genes are TRBV19 and TRBJ1-1; TRBD1 might be the D (5 bases). The source material was memory CD4+ T cells sorted from blood. The subset: CD45RA-negative fraction. CDR3 nucleotide sequence: TGTGCCAGTAACAGCCGCCGGGGGGCTGAAGCTTTCTTT. Its protein is CASNSRRGAEAFF.